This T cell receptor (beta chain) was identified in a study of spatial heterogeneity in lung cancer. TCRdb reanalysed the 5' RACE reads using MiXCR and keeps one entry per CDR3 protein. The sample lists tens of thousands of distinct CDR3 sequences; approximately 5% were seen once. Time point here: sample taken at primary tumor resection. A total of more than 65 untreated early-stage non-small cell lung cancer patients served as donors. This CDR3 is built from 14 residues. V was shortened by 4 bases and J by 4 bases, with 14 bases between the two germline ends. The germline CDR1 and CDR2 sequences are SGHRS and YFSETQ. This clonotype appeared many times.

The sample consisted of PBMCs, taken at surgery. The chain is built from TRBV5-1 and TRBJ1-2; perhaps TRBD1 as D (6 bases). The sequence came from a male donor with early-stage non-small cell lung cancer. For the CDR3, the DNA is TGCGCCAGCAGCCCAGGACAGACAATCTATGGCTACACCTTC. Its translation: CASSPGQTIYGYTF.